The 2 T cell receptor beta chains presented below share a single source sample, sequenced in a study of shared clonotypes between healthy human individuals (dated by TCRdb to the early 2020s). Library preparation used the immunoSEQ multiplex PCR assay. This immuneACCESS table, as held by TCRdb, lists in-frame sequences with V and J called but not all clones. Of the missing ones, under half trace to an unresolved V gene in checked studies; the others have no known cause. The sample table holds approximately 2.4 million clones, of which approximately 96% were seen once. Roughly 0.13% of the sample lies in the top ten. Input material: naive CD4+ T cells sorted from blood. The meaning of the sample's cell subset or site label: CD45RA+ positively selected. The origin of the receptors is a man aged 18 to 35 in good health.

The V and J genes are TRBV7-3 and TRBJ2-2; D gene ambiguous. The CDR3 runs to 15 residues. Looked up from germline, CDR1 is SGHTA and CDR2 is FQGTGA. The V gene lost 1 base and the J gene lost 1 base, with 7 bases spanning the gap. In nucleotides, the CDR3 is TGTGCCAGCAGCTTAAGATACGGGAACACCGGGGAGCTGTTTTTT. Protein: CASSLRYGNTGELFF.

The sample holds one count of this clone. CDR3 in amino acids: CASSTTQGSNEKLFF. The CDR3 DNA is TGTGCCAGCAGTACAACACAGGGATCTAATGAAAAACTGTTTTTT. The chain is built from TRBV27 and TRBJ1-4, with D possibly matching TRBD1 (6 bases). CDR1 is MNHEY and CDR2 is SMNVEV in the germline V gene (reference sequence). The CDR3 is 15 residues long. V was trimmed by 5 bases and J by 3 bases, leaving 13 bases between them.